This T cell receptor (beta chain) was sequenced in a study of blood T cell repertoires in COVID-19. Study-wide background: From the United States, Italy and Spain came samples of acute and convalescent COVID-19. Sample material is recorded as cDNA or gDNA derived from T cells, B-cell-depleted T cells, or PBMCs.

The CDR3 is 16 residues long. Germline V gene sequence: CDR1 LNHNV, CDR2 YYDKDF (reference sequence). V trimming: 0 bases; J trimming: 5 bases; junction bases outside the gene matches: 7. Original processing notes: Nucleated cell number was recorded as an estimate derived from reference gene primer amplification. Measured with immunoSEQ multiplex PCR; TCRdb has only the in-frame clones, and not every one. V and J calls and clone size are copied from that table; D and trimming were computed from the DNA. The sample shows about 180,000 clones, over 75% of them seen only once. What was sequenced was peripheral blood. The chain has TRBV15 and TRBJ2-1; 7 nucleotides agree with TRBD2. This clonotype was obtained from a woman between 65 and 79 years old with acute or convalescent COVID-19. The CDR3 DNA reads TGTGCCACCAGCAGAGATCTAGGGGAGGGTAACAATGAGCAGTTCTTC. Its translation is CATSRDLGEGNNEQFF.